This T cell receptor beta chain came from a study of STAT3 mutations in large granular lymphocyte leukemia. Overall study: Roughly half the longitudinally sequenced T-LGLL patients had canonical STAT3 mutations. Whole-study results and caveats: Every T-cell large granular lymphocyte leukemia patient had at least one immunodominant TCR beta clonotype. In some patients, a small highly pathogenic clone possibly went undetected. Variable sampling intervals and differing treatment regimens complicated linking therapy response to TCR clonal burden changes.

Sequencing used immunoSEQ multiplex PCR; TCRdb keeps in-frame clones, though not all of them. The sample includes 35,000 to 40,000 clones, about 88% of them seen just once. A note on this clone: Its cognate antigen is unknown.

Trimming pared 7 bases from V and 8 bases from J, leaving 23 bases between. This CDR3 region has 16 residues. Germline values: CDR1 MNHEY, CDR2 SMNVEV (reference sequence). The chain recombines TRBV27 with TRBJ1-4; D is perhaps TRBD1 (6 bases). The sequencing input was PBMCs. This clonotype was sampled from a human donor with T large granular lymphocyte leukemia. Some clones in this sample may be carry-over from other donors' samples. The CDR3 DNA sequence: TGTGCCAGCAAACCCTGGACAGTCCGAGACGGCGAAAAACTGTTTTTT. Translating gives CASKPWTVRDGEKLFF.